The rows below give T cell receptor beta chains drawn from one sample of a study of T cell responses to AZD1222 COVID-19 vaccine. Sequenced by immunoSEQ multiplex PCR; TCRdb stores in-frame clones only, minus some. Found here are 95,000 to 150,000 clones, 92% of them singletons; the top ten hold 1.1%. This specimen consisted of peripheral blood, obtained on day 0 of AZD1222 vaccination. Receptor source: an adult in good health. The CDR3 runs from the conserved cysteine through the conserved F or W. The D gene is left open where the match is weak. For some rows the clone size is stated as once, few or many, or as a class when expanded; others skip it.

>TRBV5-1|TRBJ1-1|NA|TRBD1
CASTGDYTEAFF
TGCGCCAGTACAGGGGATTACACTGAAGCTTTCTTT
>TRBV5-1|TRBJ1-5|NA|TRBD1
CASSSGQGGTNQPQHF
TGCGCCAGCAGCTCGGGACAGGGGGGAACCAATCAGCCCCAGCATTTT
>TRBV4-1|TRBJ2-2|NA|NA
CASSQEIPMSFAGELFF
TGCGCCAGCAGCCAAGAGATCCCCATGAGTTTCGCCGGGGAGCTGTTTTTT
>TRBV7-6|TRBJ2-6|NA|NA
CASSSVPGGSGANVLTF
TGTGCCAGCAGCTCCGTCCCGGGTGGGTCTGGGGCCAACGTCCTGACTTTC
>TRBV9|TRBJ1-2|NA|NA
CASSLLRDGYTF
TGTGCCAGCAGCCTCCTCCGTGATGGCTACACCTTC
>TRBV18|TRBJ2-3|NA|TRBD2
CASSRNGLLAGDTDTQYF
TGTGCCAGCTCTCGCAATGGCCTGCTAGCGGGAGACACAGATACGCAGTATTTT
>TRBV5-1|TRBJ2-1|NA|NA
CASSLMTDNNEQFF
TGCGCCAGCAGCTTGATGACTGATAACAATGAGCAGTTCTTC
>TRBV29-1|TRBJ2-7|NA|TRBD1
CSVEDRAPYEQYF
TGCAGCGTGGAGGACAGGGCCCCTTACGAGCAGTACTTC
>TRBV6-5|TRBJ2-7|NA|TRBD2
CASSYSGRASGEQYF
TGTGCCAGCAGTTACAGCGGGAGGGCCTCGGGCGAGCAGTACTTC
>TRBV6-5|TRBJ1-2|NA|NA
CASRPTGSRGYTF
TGTGCCAGCAGGCCAACAGGGTCGCGTGGCTACACCTTC
>TRBV14|TRBJ1-1|NA|NA
CASSQADSSEAFF
TGTGCCAGCAGCCAAGCGGACAGCTCTGAAGCTTTCTTT
>TRBV7-6|TRBJ1-5|NA|NA
CASSLAAVGQPQHF
TGTGCCAGCAGCTTAGCGGCGGTTGGTCAGCCCCAGCATTTT
>TRBV7-6|TRBJ1-1|NA|NA
CASSLGGVMNTEAFF
TGTGCCAGCAGCTTAGGTGGCGTCATGAACACTGAAGCTTTCTTT
>TRBV7-9|TRBJ2-7|once|TRBD2
CASSSTSLGGYEQYF
TGTGCCAGCAGCTCGACTAGCTTGGGAGGTTACGAGCAGTACTTC
>TRBV18|TRBJ1-2|NA|NA
CASSPTAANYGYTF
TGTGCCAGCTCACCGACAGCAGCTAACTATGGCTACACCTTC
>TRBV27|TRBJ1-6|NA|NA
CATAPRDHNSPLHF
TGTGCCACCGCCCCTCGGGATCATAATTCACCCCTCCACTTT
>TRBV3-1/TRBV3-2|TRBJ2-3|NA|NA
CASSQDGGSDTQYF
TGTGCCAGCAGCCAAGATGGAGGTTCAGATACGCAGTATTTT
>TRBV12-5|TRBJ2-7|NA|NA
CASGLDIPYEQYF
TGTGCTAGTGGTTTGGACATTCCCTACGAGCAGTACTTC
>TRBV30|TRBJ1-2|NA|NA
CAWSYKGYGYTF
TGTGCCTGGAGTTACAAGGGCTATGGCTACACCTTC
>TRBV19|TRBJ2-1|NA|NA
CASSPNEQFF
TGTGCCAGTAGTCCCAATGAGCAGTTCTTC
>TRBV19|TRBJ1-5|NA|TRBD1
CASSRGLSNQPQHF
TGTGCCAGTTCTAGGGGGCTGAGCAATCAGCCCCAGCATTTT
>TRBV2|TRBJ2-2|NA|NA
CASRKRDTGELFF
TGTGCCAGCAGGAAGAGGGACACCGGGGAGCTGTTTTTT
>TRBV6-1|TRBJ1-3|NA|NA
CASSEVFGTLLGNTIYF
TGTGCCAGCAGTGAAGTATTCGGGACTCTACTGGGAAACACCATATATTTT
>TRBV18|TRBJ1-1|NA|NA
CASSPSNTEAFF
TGTGCCAGCTCACCATCGAACACTGAAGCTTTCTTT
>TRBV19|TRBJ2-1|NA|TRBD2
CASSINDRLAANNEQFF
TGTGCCAGTAGTATCAACGATCGGCTAGCGGCTAATAATGAGCAGTTCTTC
>TRBV5-4|TRBJ2-5|once|NA
CASRPTVHQETQYF
TGTGCCAGCAGGCCTACAGTTCACCAAGAGACCCAGTACTTC
>TRBV28|TRBJ2-4|many|TRBD2
CATGWGGLAKNIQYF
TGTGCCACCGGTTGGGGGGGTTTAGCCAAAAACATTCAGTACTTC
>TRBV9|TRBJ2-2|NA|NA
CASSMRGDANTGELFF
TGTGCCAGCAGCATGAGAGGGGATGCGAACACCGGGGAGCTGTTTTTT